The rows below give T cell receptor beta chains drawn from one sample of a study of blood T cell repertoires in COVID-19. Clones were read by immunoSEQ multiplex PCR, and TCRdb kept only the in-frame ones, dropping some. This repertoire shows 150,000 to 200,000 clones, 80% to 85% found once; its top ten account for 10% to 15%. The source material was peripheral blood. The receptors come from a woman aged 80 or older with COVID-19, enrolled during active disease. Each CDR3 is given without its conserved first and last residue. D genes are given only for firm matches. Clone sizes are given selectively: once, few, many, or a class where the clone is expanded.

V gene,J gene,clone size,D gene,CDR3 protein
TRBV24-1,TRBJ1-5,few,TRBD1,ATSDFDHRGIYSNQPQH
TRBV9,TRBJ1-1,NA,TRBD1,ASSDLRDRALMNTEAF
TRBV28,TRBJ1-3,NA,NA,ASTTRGFGGNTIY
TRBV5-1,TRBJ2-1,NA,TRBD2,ASSLNLAGVDEQF
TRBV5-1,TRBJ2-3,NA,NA,ASSLEGSDTQY
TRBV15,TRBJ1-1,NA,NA,ATSRTGEAF
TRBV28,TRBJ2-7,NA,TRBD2,ASSSPGLAGASGPYEQY
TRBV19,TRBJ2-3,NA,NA,AIGDSYTDTQY
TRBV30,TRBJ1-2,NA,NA,ASPQGNYGYT
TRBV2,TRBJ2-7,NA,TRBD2,ASSEGTSGRREQY
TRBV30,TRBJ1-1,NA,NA,AWSVMASGTEAF
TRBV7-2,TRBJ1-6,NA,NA,ASTLNSPSSSYNSPLH
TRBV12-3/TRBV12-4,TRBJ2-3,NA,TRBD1,AERQGPDTQY
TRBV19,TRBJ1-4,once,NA,ASSMGSQNEKLF
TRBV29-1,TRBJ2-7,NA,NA,SVEKGEGTPYEQY
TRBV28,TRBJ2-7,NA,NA,ASSLPRQVYSYEQY
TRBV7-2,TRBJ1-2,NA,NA,ASSFGLANYGYT
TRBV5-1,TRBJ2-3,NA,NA,ASSRLSDTQY
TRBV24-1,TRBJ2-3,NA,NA,ATSDAGLGTDTQY
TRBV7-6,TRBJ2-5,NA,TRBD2,ASSPRLAGKEETQY
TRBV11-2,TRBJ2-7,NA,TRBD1,ASRHTGTGYEQY
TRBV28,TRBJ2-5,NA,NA,ASSFSRGETQY
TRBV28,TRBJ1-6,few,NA,ASRASGISPLH
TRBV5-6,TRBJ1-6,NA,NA,ASSFGGRTSNSPLH
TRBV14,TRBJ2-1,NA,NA,ASSPFNGDEQF
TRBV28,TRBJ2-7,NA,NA,ASSFFVGYEQY
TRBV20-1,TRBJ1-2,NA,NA,SAPTGYGYT
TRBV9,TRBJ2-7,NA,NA,ASSVGGADEQY
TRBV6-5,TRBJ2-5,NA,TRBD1,ASRAPRRGQETQY
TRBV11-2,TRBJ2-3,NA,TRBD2,ASSPWTSRTDTQY
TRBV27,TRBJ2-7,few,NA,ASSFCNLCEQY
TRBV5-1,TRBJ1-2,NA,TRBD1,ASRDAGGDYGYT
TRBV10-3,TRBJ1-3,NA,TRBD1,AIRTGSGNTIY
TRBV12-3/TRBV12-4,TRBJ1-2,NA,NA,ASSLYQAGYT
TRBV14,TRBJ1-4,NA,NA,ASSQVATVEKLF
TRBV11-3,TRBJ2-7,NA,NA,ASSLVQGLDEQY
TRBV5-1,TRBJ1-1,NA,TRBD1,ASTRTGGMNTEAF
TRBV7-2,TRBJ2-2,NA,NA,ASSLVRGAGGELF
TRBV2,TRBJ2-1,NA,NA,ASSGETPGGQF
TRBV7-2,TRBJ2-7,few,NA,ASSPTVGGPYEQY
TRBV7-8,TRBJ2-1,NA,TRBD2,ASSSRAAGGPVSYNEQF
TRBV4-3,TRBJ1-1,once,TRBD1,ASSHQGQGGYTEAF
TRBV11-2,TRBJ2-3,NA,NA,ASSLGPGTDTQY
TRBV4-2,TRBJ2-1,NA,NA,ASSRTTRRGGISYNEQF